The 2 T cell receptor beta chains below were found in one sample sequenced in a study of blood T cell repertoires in COVID-19. Sequencing used immunoSEQ multiplex PCR; TCRdb keeps in-frame clones, though not all of them. The table has some 150,000 clones, around 76% seen once. Sequencing was performed on peripheral blood. These receptors all come from a man between 60 and 75 years old with acute or convalescent COVID-19.

V is TRBV7-2 and J is TRBJ1-2, with 9 bases aligning to TRBD1. The CDR3 is 13 amino acids. Unmatched junction bases numbered 2, after V lost 5 bases and J lost 4 bases. Germline V gives CDR1 SGHTA, CDR2 FQGNSA. In DNA, the CDR3 is TGTGCCAGCAGCCCGACAGGGGGCTATGGCTACACCTTC. Its translation is CASSPTGGYGYTF.

The chain carries TRBV3-1 (or the pseudogene TRBV3-2) and TRBJ2-1; 10 bases match TRBD2. Germline V gene sequence: CDR1 LGHDT, CDR2 YNNKEL (reference sequence). With V trimmed by 0 bases and J by 7 bases, 6 bases remained unmatched. The CDR3 covers 16 residues. In DNA, the CDR3 is TGTGCCAGCAGCCAAGATGCTAGCGGGAGTCTTAATGAGCAGTTCTTC. It translates to CASSQDASGSLNEQFF.